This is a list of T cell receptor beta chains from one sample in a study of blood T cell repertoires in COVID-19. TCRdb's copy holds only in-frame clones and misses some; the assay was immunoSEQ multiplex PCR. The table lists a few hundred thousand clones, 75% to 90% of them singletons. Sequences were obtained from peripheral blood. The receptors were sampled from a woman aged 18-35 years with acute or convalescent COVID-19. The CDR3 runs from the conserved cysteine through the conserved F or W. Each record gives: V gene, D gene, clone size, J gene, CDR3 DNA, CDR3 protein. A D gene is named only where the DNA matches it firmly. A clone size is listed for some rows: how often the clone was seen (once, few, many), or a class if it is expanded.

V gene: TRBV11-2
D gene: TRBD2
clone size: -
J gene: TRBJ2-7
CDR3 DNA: TGTGCCAGCAGCTTAGATTGGGGGGGCGAGCAGTACTTC
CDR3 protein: CASSLDWGGEQYF

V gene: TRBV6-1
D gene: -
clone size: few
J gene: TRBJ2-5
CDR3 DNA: TGTGCCAGCAGTGATGGTACCGAGGTGGGGACCCAGTACTTC
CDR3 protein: CASSDGTEVGTQYF

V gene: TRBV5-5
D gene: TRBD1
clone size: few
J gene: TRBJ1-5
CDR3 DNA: TGTGCCAGCAGCTTGGTAGGGGGCGATCAGCCCCAGCATTTT
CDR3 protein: CASSLVGGDQPQHF

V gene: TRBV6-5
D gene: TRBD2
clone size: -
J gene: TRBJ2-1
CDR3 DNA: TGTGCCAGCACCAGGACTAGCACGGCTGAGCAGTTCTTC
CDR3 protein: CASTRTSTAEQFF

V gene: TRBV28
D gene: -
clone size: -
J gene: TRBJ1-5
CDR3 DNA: TGTGCCAGCAGCCACGGGGGGGAGAATCAGCCCCAGCATTTT
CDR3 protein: CASSHGGENQPQHF

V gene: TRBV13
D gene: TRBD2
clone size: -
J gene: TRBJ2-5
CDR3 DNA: TGTGCCAGCAGCCCGGATGGGACTAGCGGGGGGCTAAGAGTGGAGACCCAGTACTTC
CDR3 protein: CASSPDGTSGGLRVETQYF

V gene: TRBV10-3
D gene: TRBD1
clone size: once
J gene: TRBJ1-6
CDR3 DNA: TGTGCCATCAGTCAAGAGCCGGGACAGAATTCACCCCTCCACTTT
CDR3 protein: CAISQEPGQNSPLHF

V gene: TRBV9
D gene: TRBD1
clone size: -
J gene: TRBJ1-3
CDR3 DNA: TGTGCCAGCAGCGTAGCCCCCGGACAGGGGGTAGGGGGAAACACCATATATTTT
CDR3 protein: CASSVAPGQGVGGNTIYF

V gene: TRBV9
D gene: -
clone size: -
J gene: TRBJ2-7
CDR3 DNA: TGTGCCAGCAGCCCACAGGGCTACGAGCAGTACTTC
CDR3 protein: CASSPQGYEQYF

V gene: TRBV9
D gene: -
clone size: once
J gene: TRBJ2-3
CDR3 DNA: TGTGCCAGCAGCGTACAGGGGAAAGATACGCAGTATTTT
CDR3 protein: CASSVQGKDTQYF

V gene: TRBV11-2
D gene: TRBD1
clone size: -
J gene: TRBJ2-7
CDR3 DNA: TGTGCCAGCAGCTTGTTTCGACAGGGGGCGTACGAGCAGTACTTC
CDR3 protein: CASSLFRQGAYEQYF

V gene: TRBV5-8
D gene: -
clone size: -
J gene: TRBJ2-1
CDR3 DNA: TGTGCCAGCAGCCGACCGGGACACCGTTACAATGAGCAGTTCTTC
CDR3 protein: CASSRPGHRYNEQFF

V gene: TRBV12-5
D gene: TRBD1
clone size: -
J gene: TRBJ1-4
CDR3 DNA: TGTGCTAGTGGTCTCGGACAGGGTGAAGGTGAAAAACTGTTTTTT
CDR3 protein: CASGLGQGEGEKLFF